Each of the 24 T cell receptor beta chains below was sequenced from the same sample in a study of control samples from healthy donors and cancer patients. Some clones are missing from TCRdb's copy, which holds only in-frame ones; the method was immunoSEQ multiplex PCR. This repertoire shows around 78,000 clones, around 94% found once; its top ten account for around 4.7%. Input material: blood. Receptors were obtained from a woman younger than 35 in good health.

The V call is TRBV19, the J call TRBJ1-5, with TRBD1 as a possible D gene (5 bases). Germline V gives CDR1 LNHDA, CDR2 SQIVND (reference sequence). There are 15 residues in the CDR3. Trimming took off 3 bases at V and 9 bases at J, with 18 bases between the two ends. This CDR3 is CASSMVGGDLRPQHF. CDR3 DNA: TGTGCCAGTAGTATGGTCGGGGGGGACTTACGGCCCCAGCATTTT.

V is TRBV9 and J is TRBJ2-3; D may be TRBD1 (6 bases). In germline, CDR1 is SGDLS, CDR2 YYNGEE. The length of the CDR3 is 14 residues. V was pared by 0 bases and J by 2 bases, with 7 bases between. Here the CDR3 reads CASSVGDNTDTQYF. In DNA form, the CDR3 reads TGTGCCAGCAGCGTAGGGGACAACACAGATACGCAGTATTTT.

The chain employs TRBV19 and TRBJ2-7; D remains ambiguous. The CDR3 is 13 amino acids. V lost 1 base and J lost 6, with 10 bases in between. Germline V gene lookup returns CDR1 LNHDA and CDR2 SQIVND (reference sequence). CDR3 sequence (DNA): TGTGCCAGTAGTATAGCCGTATGGGGCGAGCAGTACTTC. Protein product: CASSIAVWGEQYF.

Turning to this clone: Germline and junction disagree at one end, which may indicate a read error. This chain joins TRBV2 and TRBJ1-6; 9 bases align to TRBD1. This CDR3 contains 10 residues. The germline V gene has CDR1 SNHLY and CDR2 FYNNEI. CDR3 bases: TGTGCCAGCAGTCCCAGGACAGGGGACTTT. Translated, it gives CASSPRTGDF.

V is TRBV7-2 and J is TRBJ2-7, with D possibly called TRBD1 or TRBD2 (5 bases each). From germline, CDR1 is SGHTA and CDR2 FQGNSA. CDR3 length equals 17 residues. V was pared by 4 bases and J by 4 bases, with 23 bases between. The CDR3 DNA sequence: TGTGCCAGCAGCTCTGGACCTCCCCCGGGACCGCGATACGAGCAGTACTTC. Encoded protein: CASSSGPPPGPRYEQYF.

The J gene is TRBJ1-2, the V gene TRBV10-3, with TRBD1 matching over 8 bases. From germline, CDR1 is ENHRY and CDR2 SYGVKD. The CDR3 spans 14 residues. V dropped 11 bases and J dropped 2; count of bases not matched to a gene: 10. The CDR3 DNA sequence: TGTGCCGGATGGGGAGGGACAGGAAACTATGGCTACACCTTC. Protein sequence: CAGWGGTGNYGYTF.

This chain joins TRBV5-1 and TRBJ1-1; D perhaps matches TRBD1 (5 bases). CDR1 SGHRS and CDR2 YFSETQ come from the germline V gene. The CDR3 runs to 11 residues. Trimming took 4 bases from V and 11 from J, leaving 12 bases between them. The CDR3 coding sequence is TGCGCCAGCAGCCTTCGAGGGGATGCTTTCTTT. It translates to CASSLRGDAFF. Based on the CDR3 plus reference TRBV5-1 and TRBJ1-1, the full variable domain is KAGVTQTPRYLIKTRGQQVTLSCSPISGHRSVSWYQQTPGQGLQFLFEYFSETQRNKGNFPGRFSGRQFSNSRSEMNVSTLELGDSALYLCASSLRGDAFFGQGTRLTVV.

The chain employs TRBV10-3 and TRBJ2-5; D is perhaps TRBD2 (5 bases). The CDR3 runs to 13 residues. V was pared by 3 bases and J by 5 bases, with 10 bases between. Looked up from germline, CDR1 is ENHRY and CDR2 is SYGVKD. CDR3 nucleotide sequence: TGTGCCATCAGTGATCCCCCGGGGGAGACCCAGTACTTC. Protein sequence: CAISDPPGETQYF.

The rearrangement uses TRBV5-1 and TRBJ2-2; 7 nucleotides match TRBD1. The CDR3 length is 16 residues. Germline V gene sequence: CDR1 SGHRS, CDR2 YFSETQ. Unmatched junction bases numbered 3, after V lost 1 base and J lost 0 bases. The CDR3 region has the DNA TGCGCCAGCAGCTTGTTGCAGGGGGCGAACACCGGGGAGCTGTTTTTT. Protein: CASSLLQGANTGELFF.

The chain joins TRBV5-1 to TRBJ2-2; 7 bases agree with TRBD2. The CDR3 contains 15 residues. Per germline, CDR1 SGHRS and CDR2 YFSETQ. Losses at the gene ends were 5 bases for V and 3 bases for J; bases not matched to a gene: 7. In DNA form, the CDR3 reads TGCGCCAGCAGAGGAGGGACTACTTACACCGGGGAGCTGTTTTTT. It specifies CASRGGTTYTGELFF.

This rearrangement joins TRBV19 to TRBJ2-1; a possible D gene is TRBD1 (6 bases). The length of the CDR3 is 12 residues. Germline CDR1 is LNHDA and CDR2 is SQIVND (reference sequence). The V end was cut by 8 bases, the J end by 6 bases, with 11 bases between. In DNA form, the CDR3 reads TGTGCCAGTTCGCGAGGGGGCAATGAGCAGTTCTTC. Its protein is CASSRGGNEQFF.

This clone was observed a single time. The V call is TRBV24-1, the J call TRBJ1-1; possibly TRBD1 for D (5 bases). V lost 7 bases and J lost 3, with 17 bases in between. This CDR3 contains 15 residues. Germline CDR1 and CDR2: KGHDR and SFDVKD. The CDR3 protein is CATRGNGGWDTEAFF. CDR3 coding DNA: TGTGCCACCAGGGGAAACGGGGGTTGGGACACTGAAGCTTTCTTT.

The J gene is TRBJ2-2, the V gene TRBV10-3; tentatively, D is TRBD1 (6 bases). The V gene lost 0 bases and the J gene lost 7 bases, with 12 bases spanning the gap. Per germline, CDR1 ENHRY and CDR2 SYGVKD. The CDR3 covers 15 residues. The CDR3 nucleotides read TGTGCCATCAGTGAGTCGGGGCAGGGGCACGGGGAGCTGTTTTTT. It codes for CAISESGQGHGELFF.

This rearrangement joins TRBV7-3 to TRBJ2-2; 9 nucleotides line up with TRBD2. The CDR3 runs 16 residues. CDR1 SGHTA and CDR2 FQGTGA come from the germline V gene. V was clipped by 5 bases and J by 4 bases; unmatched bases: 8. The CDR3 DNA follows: TGTGCCAGCAGCCGGAACGGCGGGGGGGGCACCGGGGAGCTGTTTTTT. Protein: CASSRNGGGGTGELFF.

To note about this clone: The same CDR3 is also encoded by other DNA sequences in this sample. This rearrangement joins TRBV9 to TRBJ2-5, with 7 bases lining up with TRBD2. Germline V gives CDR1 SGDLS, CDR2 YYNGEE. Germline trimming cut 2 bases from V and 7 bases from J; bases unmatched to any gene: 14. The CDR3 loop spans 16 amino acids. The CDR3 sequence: CASSVDGRELGGTQYF. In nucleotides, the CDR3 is TGTGCCAGCAGCGTCGACGGGCGGGAGTTGGGTGGGACCCAGTACTTC.

This CDR3 is CASSVGAGGFNEQFF. Written as DNA, the CDR3 is TGTGCCAGCAGCGTGGGAGCGGGAGGTTTCAATGAGCAGTTCTTC. The chain has TRBV9 and TRBJ2-1; 9 nucleotides agree with TRBD2. The CDR3 runs to 15 residues. J lost 6 bases, V lost 2 bases, and 6 bases had no gene match. CDR1 and CDR2 (germline): SGDLS, YYNGEE.

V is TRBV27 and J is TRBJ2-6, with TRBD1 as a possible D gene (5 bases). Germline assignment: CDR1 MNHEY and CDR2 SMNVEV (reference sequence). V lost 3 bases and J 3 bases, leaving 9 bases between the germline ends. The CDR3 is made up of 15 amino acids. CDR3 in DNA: TGTGCCAGCAGTTTGGTGGGGCTTGGGGCCAACGTCCTGACTTTC. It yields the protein CASSLVGLGANVLTF.

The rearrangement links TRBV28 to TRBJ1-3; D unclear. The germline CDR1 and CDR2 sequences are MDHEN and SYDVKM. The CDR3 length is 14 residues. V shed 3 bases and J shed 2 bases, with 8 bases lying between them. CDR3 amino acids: CASSFRAAGNTIYF. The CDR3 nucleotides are TGTGCCAGCAGTTTCCGGGCGGCTGGAAACACCATATATTTT.

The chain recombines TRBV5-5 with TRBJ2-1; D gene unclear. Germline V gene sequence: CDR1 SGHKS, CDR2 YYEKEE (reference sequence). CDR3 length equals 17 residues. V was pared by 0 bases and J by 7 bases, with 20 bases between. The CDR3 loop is CASSLAPTPIGVNEQFF. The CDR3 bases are TGTGCCAGCAGCTTGGCCCCGACTCCTATCGGTGTAAATGAGCAGTTCTTC.

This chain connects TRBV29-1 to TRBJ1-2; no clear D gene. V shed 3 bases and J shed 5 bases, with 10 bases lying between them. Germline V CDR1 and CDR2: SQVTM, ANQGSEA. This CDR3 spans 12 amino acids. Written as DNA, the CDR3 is TGCAGCGTTGATCCGACGGGGTATGGCTACACCTTC. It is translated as CSVDPTGYGYTF.

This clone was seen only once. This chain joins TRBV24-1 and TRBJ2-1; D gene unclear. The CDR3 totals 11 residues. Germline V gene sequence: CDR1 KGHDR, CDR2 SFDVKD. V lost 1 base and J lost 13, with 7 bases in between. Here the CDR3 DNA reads TGTGCCACCAGTGATTTTAAGGATCAGTTCTTC. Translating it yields CATSDFKDQFF.

The CDR3 loop reads CASSLAGPIGTDTQYF. CDR3 DNA sequence: TGTGCCAGCAGCTTAGCGGGGCCCATAGGCACAGATACGCAGTATTTT. This chain links TRBV11-2 with TRBJ2-3; D could derive from TRBD1 or TRBD2 (5 bases each). Trimming removed 1 base at V and 1 base at J, with 12 bases between. This CDR3 comprises 16 residues. Germline V lookup: CDR1 SGHAT, CDR2 FQNNGV.

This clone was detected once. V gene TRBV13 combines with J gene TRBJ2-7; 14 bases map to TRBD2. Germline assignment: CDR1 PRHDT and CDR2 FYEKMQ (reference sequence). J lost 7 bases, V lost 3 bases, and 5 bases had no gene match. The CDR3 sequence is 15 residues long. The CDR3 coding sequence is TGTGCCAGCAGCTTGGGACTAGCGGGAGCTTGGGAGCAGTACTTC. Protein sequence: CASSLGLAGAWEQYF.

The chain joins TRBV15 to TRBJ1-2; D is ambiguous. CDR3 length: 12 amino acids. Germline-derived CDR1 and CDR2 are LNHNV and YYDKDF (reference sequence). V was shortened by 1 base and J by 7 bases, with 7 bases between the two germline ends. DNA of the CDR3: TGTGCCACCAGCAGAGTGCCAAGTGGCTACACCTTC. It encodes CATSRVPSGYTF.